The rows below give T cell receptor beta chains drawn from one sample of a study of early T cells in non-severe SARS-CoV-2 infection. TCRdb recomputed calls from the 5' RACE reads with MiXCR, one row per CDR3 protein. The table shows around 68,000 distinct CDR3 sequences, with around 12% occurring only once. The material sequenced was whole blood, taken at baseline. These receptors all come from an adult who was a healthcare worker with PCR-confirmed SARS-CoV-2 infection or an uninfected control (not recorded which). The CDR3 runs from the conserved cysteine through the conserved F or W. Each record gives: V gene, J gene, clone size, D gene, CDR3 length, CDR3 protein, CDR3 DNA. D genes are given only for firm matches. Rows may omit the clone size; those that give it use once, few, many or a size class.

>TRBV12-3/TRBV12-4|TRBJ2-1|-|-|13
CASSLALVHEQFF
TGTGCCAGCAGTTTAGCGCTGGTGCATGAGCAGTTCTTC
>TRBV5-1|TRBJ1-3|-|-|15
CASSLGVLSGNTIYF
TGCGCCAGCAGCCTAGGCGTACTCTCTGGAAACACCATATATTTT
>TRBV3-1|TRBJ2-1|-|-|13
CASSQRTRNEQFF
TGTGCCAGCAGCCAACGGACAAGAAATGAGCAGTTCTTC
>TRBV29-1|TRBJ2-1|-|TRBD1|14
CSVVKGASYNEQFF
TGCAGCGTTGTTAAGGGGGCATCGTACAATGAGCAGTTCTTC
>TRBV5-1|TRBJ1-1|-|-|13
CASSFGGGTEAFF
TGCGCCAGCAGCTTCGGGGGAGGCACTGAAGCTTTCTTT
>TRBV28|TRBJ1-1|many|TRBD1|17
CASSPFGSGQVKTEAFF
TGTGCCAGCAGTCCGTTTGGGTCGGGACAGGTTAAGACTGAAGCTTTCTTT
>TRBV6-6|TRBJ1-1|-|-|10
CASTGNSAFF
TGTGCCAGCACGGGCAATTCAGCTTTCTTT
>TRBV20-1|TRBJ1-1|few|-|12
CSARVGNTEAFF
TGCAGTGCTAGAGTCGGTAACACTGAAGCTTTCTTT
>TRBV6-5|TRBJ2-7|-|-|14
CASSYTGLSYEQYF
TGTGCCAGCAGTTACACGGGACTGTCGTACGAGCAGTACTTC
>TRBV11-3|TRBJ2-3|-|-|15
CASSPRQGGEDTQYF
TGTGCCAGCAGCCCTAGACAGGGAGGTGAGGATACGCAGTATTTT
>TRBV27|TRBJ2-3|-|-|14
CASSLSTLGDTQYF
TGTGCCAGCAGTTTATCGACCTTGGGGGATACGCAGTATTTT
>TRBV18|TRBJ2-3|few|-|15
CASSPWASSTDTQYF
TGTGCCAGCTCACCGTGGGCCTCTAGCACAGATACGCAGTATTTT
>TRBV29-1|TRBJ1-2|-|-|11
CSVDRYSGYTF
TGCAGCGTTGATAGATACTCTGGCTACACCTTC
>TRBV6-2/TRBV6-3|TRBJ1-1|few|TRBD1|14
CASSYRGRDTEAFF
TGTGCCAGCAGTTACAGGGGGCGGGACACTGAAGCTTTCTTT
>TRBV6-1|TRBJ2-2|many|TRBD2|14
CASRVAGDTGELFF
TGTGCCAGCAGGGTAGCGGGGGACACCGGGGAGCTGTTTTTT
>TRBV2|TRBJ1-1|-|-|13
CASSEGRDTEAFF
TGTGCCAGCAGTGAGGGGCGCGACACTGAAGCTTTCTTT
>TRBV29-1|TRBJ1-1|-|-|15
CSVEKATGPNTEAFF
TGCAGCGTTGAAAAAGCGACAGGACCGAACACTGAAGCTTTCTTT
>TRBV12-5|TRBJ2-2|-|-|14
CASGLTTDTGELFF
TGTGCTAGTGGTCTTACAACAGACACCGGGGAGCTGTTTTTT
>TRBV29-1|TRBJ2-7|many|TRBD1|13
CSVRRDRSYEQYF
TGCAGCGTTCGAAGGGACAGATCCTACGAGCAGTACTTC
>TRBV7-9|TRBJ2-5|few|-|15
CASSLAAEEQETQYF
TGTGCCAGCAGCTTAGCGGCGGAAGAACAAGAGACCCAGTACTTC
>TRBV10-2|TRBJ2-1|medium-sized|TRBD2|15
CASSLAEPLYNEQFF
TGCGCCAGCAGCCTAGCGGAGCCACTCTACAATGAGCAGTTCTTC
>TRBV20-1|TRBJ1-1|-|-|15
CSAQLRRRGNTEAFF
TGCAGTGCTCAACTCCGACGACGGGGGAACACTGAAGCTTTCTTT
>TRBV6-2/TRBV6-3|TRBJ1-5|many|-|15
CASSYWGPSDQPQHF
TGTGCCAGCAGTTACTGGGGCCCGAGCGATCAGCCCCAGCATTTT
>TRBV20-1|TRBJ2-4|few|-|15
CSARGGLLAKNIQYF
TGCAGTGCTAGAGGCGGACTACTAGCCAAAAACATTCAGTACTTC
>TRBV6-5|TRBJ1-1|few|-|13
CASSTSRVTEAFF
TGTGCCAGCAGTACCAGTAGGGTCACTGAAGCTTTCTTT
>TRBV7-6|TRBJ2-7|few|TRBD1|15
CASSPFDRAFSEQYF
TGTGCCAGCAGCCCCTTCGACAGGGCTTTTAGCGAGCAGTACTTC
>TRBV12-3/TRBV12-4|TRBJ1-2|-|-|13
CASSLGLVGGYTF
TGTGCCAGCAGTTTAGGCCTAGTAGGCGGCTACACCTTC
>TRBV6-1|TRBJ1-6|few|-|14
CVSGQSSYNSPLHF
TGTGTCAGCGGACAGAGCTCCTATAATTCACCCCTCCACTTT
>TRBV28|TRBJ1-5|many|-|16
CASSYPGAPSNQPQHF
TGTGCCAGCAGTTACCCAGGGGCACCGTCCAATCAGCCCCAGCATTTT
>TRBV6-1|TRBJ2-7|-|-|14
CASSRGFVLYEQYF
TGTGCCAGCAGTCGAGGGTTTGTCCTATACGAGCAGTACTTC
>TRBV6-2/TRBV6-3|TRBJ2-5|many|-|15
CASSYGLQGRETQYF
TGTGCCAGCAGTTACGGGTTACAGGGACGAGAGACCCAGTACTTC
>TRBV28|TRBJ2-5|-|-|12
CASRKTTKTQYF
TGTGCCAGCAGAAAGACCACTAAGACCCAGTACTTC
>TRBV2|TRBJ2-1|once|-|12
CASTSRINEQFF
TGTGCCAGCACCTCGCGTATCAATGAGCAGTTCTTC
>TRBV10-2|TRBJ2-7|-|-|13
CASSETGFYEQYF
TGCGCCAGCAGTGAGACAGGATTCTACGAGCAGTACTTC
>TRBV12-3/TRBV12-4|TRBJ2-7|-|TRBD2|16
CASSLYSAGGFYEQYF
TGTGCCAGCAGTTTGTATTCAGCGGGAGGCTTCTACGAGCAGTACTTC
>TRBV6-5|TRBJ2-7|few|TRBD2|14
CASSTGGRAYEQYF
TGTGCCAGCAGCACCGGCGGGAGGGCCTACGAGCAGTACTTC
>TRBV7-9|TRBJ2-5|-|-|14
CASSLFPSGETQYF
TGTGCCAGCAGCTTATTCCCCTCCGGAGAGACCCAGTACTTC
>TRBV18|TRBJ2-7|few|-|16
CASSRAPRQDSYEQYF
TGTGCCAGCTCACGAGCCCCAAGACAGGACTCCTACGAGCAGTACTTC
>TRBV11-3|TRBJ2-3|-|-|14
CASSLEGRLGTQYF
TGTGCCAGCAGCTTAGAAGGAAGGTTGGGTACGCAGTATTTT
>TRBV2|TRBJ2-3|many|-|14
CASSPAGSTDTQYF
TGTGCCAGCAGTCCAGCGGGCAGCACAGATACGCAGTATTTT
>TRBV7-7|TRBJ2-5|many|TRBD1|14
CASSVGTAEETQYF
TGTGCCAGCAGCGTGGGGACAGCTGAAGAGACCCAGTACTTC
>TRBV20-1|TRBJ1-2|few|TRBD1|14
CSAREKQGTYGYTF
TGCAGTGCTAGGGAAAAACAGGGGACCTATGGCTACACCTTC